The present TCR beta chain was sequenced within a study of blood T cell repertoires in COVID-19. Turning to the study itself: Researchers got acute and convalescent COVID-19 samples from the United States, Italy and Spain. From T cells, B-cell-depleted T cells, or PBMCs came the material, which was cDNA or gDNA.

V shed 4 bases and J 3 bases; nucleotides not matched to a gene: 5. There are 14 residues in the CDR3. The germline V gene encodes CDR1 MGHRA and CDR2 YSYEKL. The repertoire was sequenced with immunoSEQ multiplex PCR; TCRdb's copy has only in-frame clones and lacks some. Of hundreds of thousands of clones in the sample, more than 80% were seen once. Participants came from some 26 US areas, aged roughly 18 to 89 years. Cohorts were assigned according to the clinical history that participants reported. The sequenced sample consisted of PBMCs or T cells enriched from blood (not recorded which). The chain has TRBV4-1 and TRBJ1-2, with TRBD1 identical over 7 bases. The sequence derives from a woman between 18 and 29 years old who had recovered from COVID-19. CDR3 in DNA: TGCGCCAGCAGCCGTAGACAGGGTGACTATGGCTACACCTTC. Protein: CASSRRQGDYGYTF.